This T cell receptor beta chain was found in a study of regulatory T cells in long-lasting Graves disease. Study-wide findings and caveats: Tissue studied was limited to peripheral blood, excluding thyroid tissue.

The time point: newly diagnosed GD, antithyroid drugs for less than 3 months. From PBMCs, RNA was extracted and then used to make the TCR library. Turning to this clonotype: What it binds is not known. The junction and the germline gene differ at one end; a read error may be behind it.

Through Arm-PCR of CDR3 regions and iRepertoire HTBI primers, TCR beta libraries were built. Per the original data handling: Among the samples, around 58 TRBV and around 13 TRBJ segments were identified. Each CDR3 protein is one row after TCRdb ran MiXCR on the multiplex PCR reads. TCRdb's processing, not the authors', yielded these V and J calls. The sample includes a few hundred thousand distinct CDR3 sequences, about a sixth of them seen just once. This sequence originates from a female donor with Graves disease. Sequencing used peripheral blood mononuclear cells (PBMCs), obtained at new diagnosis, from a patient treated with antithyroid drugs.

CDR3 sequence: CASSQDISGDPPYEQHF. CDR3 nucleotide sequence: TGTGCCAGCAGCCAAGATATTTCCGGGGACCCTCCCTACGAGCAGCACTTC. The chain combines TRBV3-1 with TRBJ2-7, with D perhaps matching TRBD1 or TRBD2 (5 bases each). The CDR3 contains 17 residues. Germline V CDR1 and CDR2: LGHDT, YNNKEL (reference sequence).